This passage covers 8 T cell receptor beta chains from one sample sequenced in a study of CDR3 diversity in severe acne. TCRdb reanalysed the PCR reads using MiXCR and keeps one entry per CDR3 protein. Found here are about 97,000 distinct CDR3 sequences, 51% of them singletons; the top ten hold around 12%. Input material: blood. Source of these receptors: a male donor with acne.

The chain joins TRBV29-1 to TRBJ2-7; unclear D gene. Per the germline V gene, CDR1 is SQVTM and CDR2 is ANQGSEA. V lost 8 bases and J lost 5, with 19 bases in between. This CDR3 region has 13 residues. The CDR3 region is CSFQTHDWHEQYF. In DNA form, the CDR3 reads TGCAGCTTTCAAACTCATGACTGGCACGAGCAGTACTTC.

This clonotype has at least ten counts. V is TRBV12-3 or TRBV12-4 and J is TRBJ2-1; a weak D match, TRBD1 (5 bases). The CDR3 spans 12 residues. V was trimmed by 7 bases and J by 4 bases, leaving 8 bases between them. The CDR3, as DNA: TGTGCCAGCACCCAGGGATACAATGAGCAGTTCTTC. This gives the protein CASTQGYNEQFF.

Worth noting for this clonotype: It may be a read error: a sequence one base away is much more abundant. The chain joins TRBV14 to TRBJ2-3, with D perhaps assigned TRBD1 or TRBD2 (5 bases each). CDR1 and CDR2 from the germline V gene are SGHDN and FVKESK. The CDR3 is made up of 14 amino acids. CDR3 sequence: CASSQGGSTDTRYF. The CDR3 nucleotides read TGTGCCAGCAGCCAAGGGGGGAGCACAGATACGCGGTATTTT. Variable domain in full (rest from reference TRBV14 and TRBJ2-3): EAGVTQFPSHSVIEKGQTVTLRCDPISGHDNLYWYRRVMGKEIKFLLHFVKESKQDESGMPNNRFLAERTGGTYSTLKVQPAELEDSGVYFCASSQGGSTDTRYFGPGTRLTVL.

This clonotype has just a few counts. This chain uses TRBV9 with TRBJ2-7; 7 positions match TRBD1. V was pared by 4 bases and J by 2 bases, with 6 bases of the junction left unmatched. This CDR3 contains 14 residues. Germline V gives CDR1 SGDLS, CDR2 YYNGEE. This CDR3 is CASSPDRVTYEQYF. CDR3 sequence (DNA): TGTGCCAGCAGCCCAGACAGGGTGACCTACGAGCAGTACTTC.

This clonotype was seen just once. A read error may produce the germline difference seen at one junction end. The rearrangement joins TRBV10-2 to TRBJ2-2, with D maybe TRBD2 (5 bases). The CDR3 has 14 residues. Germline lookup yields CDR1 WSHSY and CDR2 SAAADI. The CDR3 sequence: CACSFSGDTGELFF. CDR3 nucleotides: TGCGCCTGCAGTTTCAGCGGAGACACCGGGGAGCTGTTTTTT.

The chain is built from TRBV11-2 and TRBJ1-6, with a weak D call TRBD1 (6 bases). The germline CDR1 and CDR2 sequences are SGHAT and FQNNGV. Trimming took off 5 bases at V and 17 bases at J, with 22 bases between the two ends. The CDR3 has 14 residues. CDR3 amino acids: CASSTRDIGGGFHF. The CDR3 DNA reads TGTGCCAGCAGCACGCGGGACATCGGTGGCGGGTTCCACTTT.

This clonotype was observed many times. The chain couples TRBV5-1 to TRBJ2-7; 11 bases fit TRBD2. V lost 4 bases and J lost 0; bases outside the gene matches: 9. CDR1 is SGHRS and CDR2 is YFSETQ in the germline V gene. This CDR3 has 17 residues. The CDR3 DNA sequence: TGCGCCAGCAGCCAACCGGGACTAGCGGATTACTCCTACGAGCAGTACTTC. It translates to CASSQPGLADYSYEQYF.

This clonotype was recorded at least ten times. This rearrangement joins TRBV2 to TRBJ2-7, with 9 bases that match TRBD1. The CDR3 has 15 amino acids. Germline V lookup: CDR1 SNHLY, CDR2 FYNNEI. The J segment lost 2 bases and the V segment lost 8 bases, leaving 10 bases of the junction unmatched. In DNA form, the CDR3 reads TGTGCCAGCTACCTTCCGGGACAGGGACCCTACGAGCAGTACTTC. Its translation: CASYLPGQGPYEQYF.